Detailed here is one TCR beta chain. The antigen is undetermined. PCR was performed using 60 Vbeta and 13 Jbeta primers. The protocol was immunoSEQ multiplex PCR, while the TCRdb copy is restricted to in-frame clones and leaves out a portion. Here the sample spans under 200,000 clones, over 70% being singletons. This entry belongs to a study of cytomegalovirus exposure and HLA in healthy donors. The V end lost 1 base, the J end lost 2 bases, and 11 bases lay between the germline ends. The CDR3 extends over 15 amino acids. From germline, CDR1 is SEHNR and CDR2 FQNEAQ (reference sequence). Donors sampled were nominally healthy, though unrecorded immune exposures were likely. Study-level results: The authors later found HLA-associated TCR beta chains more clonally expanded than equally common others. Compared with the roughly 730-donor mean, an Asian-associated ancestry cluster reportedly had fewer N-insertions, according to a later analysis. In a later analysis, TCR beta V- and J-gene trimming showed a link to a missense DCLRE1C variant.

The specimen sequenced was PBMCs. The receptor was derived from a man aged 45-65 years in good health and CMV-seronegative. The chain uses TRBV7-9 and TRBJ2-5; unclear D gene. CDR3 sequence reads: CASSLVQPFQETQYF. DNA of the CDR3: TGTGCCAGCAGCTTAGTACAGCCTTTTCAAGAGACCCAGTACTTC.